These T cell receptor beta chains were read from a single sample in a study of T cell responses to AZD1222 COVID-19 vaccine. Using immunoSEQ multiplex PCR, the repertoire was profiled, and TCRdb retains in-frame clones only, with some absent. This table has about 31,000 clones, around nine tenths appearing once. The sequencing here drew on peripheral blood, taken 28 days after the second AZD1222 dose. These receptor sequences come from an adult who received the AZD1222 COVID-19 vaccine. The CDR3 runs from the conserved cysteine through the conserved F or W. The D gene is left open where the match is weak. Size is stated for part of the rows, as once, few or many counts, or as a class when the clone is expanded.

J,length,size,D,V,CDR3,DNA
TRBJ2-1,15,-,TRBD2,TRBV5-1,CASRDSSGGYNEQFF,TGCGCCAGCAGGGATTCTAGCGGGGGGTACAATGAGCAGTTCTTC
TRBJ1-2,14,-,-,TRBV28,CASSLPDYTYGYTF,TGTGCCAGCAGTCTCCCCGATTACACTTATGGCTACACCTTC
TRBJ2-3,14,-,-,TRBV5-1,CASSLGGTTDTQYF,TGCGCCAGCAGCTTGGGTGGGACCACAGATACGCAGTATTTT
TRBJ1-2,13,-,-,TRBV7-2,CASSLSQDYGYTF,TGTGCCAGCAGCTTATCGCAGGACTATGGCTACACCTTC
TRBJ2-5,20,-,TRBD2,TRBV15,CATSREGPQTSGGTRETQYF,TGTGCCACCAGCAGAGAAGGACCCCAGACTAGCGGGGGAACCAGAGAGACCCAGTACTTC
TRBJ1-1,15,-,-,TRBV9,CASSVGGTRGTEAFF,TGTGCCAGCAGCGTTGGGGGGACAAGGGGCACTGAAGCTTTCTTT
TRBJ2-1,12,-,-,TRBV7-2,CASSFYYNEQFF,TGTGCCAGCAGCTTCTACTACAATGAGCAGTTCTTC
TRBJ2-1,17,few,-,TRBV30,CAWSGSGPPSSYNEQFF,TGTGCCTGGAGTGGGAGCGGGCCGCCGTCCTCCTACAATGAGCAGTTCTTC
TRBJ2-4,15,-,TRBD1,TRBV27,CASREGAGAKNIQYF,TGTGCCAGCAGAGAGGGGGCGGGAGCCAAAAACATTCAGTACTTC
TRBJ1-2,13,few,TRBD1,TRBV7-9,CASSLGTGNGYTF,TGTGCCAGCAGCTTAGGGACAGGGAATGGCTACACCTTC
TRBJ1-1,16,-,TRBD1,TRBV19,CASSIGDRVLNTEAFF,TGTGCCAGTAGTATAGGGGACAGGGTCCTCAACACTGAAGCTTTCTTT
TRBJ1-6,15,-,TRBD1,TRBV4-3,CASSQTGFANSPLHF,TGCGCCAGCAGCCAGACAGGGTTCGCTAATTCACCCCTCCACTTT
TRBJ2-7,14,-,TRBD2,TRBV5-6,CASSLGAGGHEQYF,TGTGCCAGCAGCTTGGGAGCGGGAGGGCACGAGCAGTACTTC
TRBJ2-2,20,-,TRBD2,TRBV3-1/TRBV3-2,CASSHQPLLAGDTHTGELFF,TGTGCCAGCAGCCATCAGCCCTTACTAGCGGGGGACACACACACCGGGGAGCTGTTTTTT
TRBJ1-2,15,-,-,TRBV19,CASSANTVTVYGYTF,TGTGCCAGTAGCGCAAACACCGTTACAGTCTATGGCTACACCTTC
TRBJ1-3,15,-,-,TRBV7-9,CASSPVSRSGNTIYF,TGTGCCAGCAGCCCCGTCAGCCGCTCTGGAAACACCATATATTTT
TRBJ2-7,14,-,-,TRBV19,CASSIVGSGYEQYF,TGTGCCAGTAGTATAGTGGGTAGCGGCTACGAGCAGTACTTC
TRBJ1-4,14,-,TRBD1,TRBV18,CASSLGQGGEKLFF,TGTGCCAGCTCACTGGGACAGGGTGGCGAAAAACTGTTTTTT
TRBJ2-3,15,-,TRBD1,TRBV10-3,CAISESTGPPDTQYF,TGTGCCATCAGTGAGTCGACAGGGCCCCCAGATACGCAGTATTTT
TRBJ1-5,14,-,-,TRBV2,CASSESYSNQPQHF,TGTGCCAGCAGTGAATCCTATAGCAATCAGCCCCAGCATTTT
TRBJ2-7,14,few,-,TRBV7-9,CASSWDMRTYEQYF,TGTGCCAGCAGCTGGGACATGAGGACCTACGAGCAGTACTTC
TRBJ2-7,12,-,TRBD1,TRBV10-1,CASRDRGYEQYF,TGCGCCAGCAGGGACAGGGGCTACGAGCAGTACTTC
TRBJ2-2,16,-,TRBD2,TRBV7-9,CASSLPGGGNTGELFF,TGTGCCAGCAGCTTACCGGGCGGGGGAAACACCGGGGAGCTGTTTTTT
TRBJ2-2,16,-,TRBD2,TRBV7-6,CASSLLAGGLNGELFF,TGTGCCAGCAGCCTACTAGCGGGGGGGCTAAACGGGGAGCTGTTTTTT
TRBJ2-1,14,once,-,TRBV7-8,CASSLGREADEQFF,TGTGCCAGCAGCTTAGGCAGGGAGGCCGATGAGCAGTTCTTC
TRBJ2-5,13,-,-,TRBV7-2,CASRTQVQETQYF,TGTGCCAGCAGAACACAGGTTCAAGAGACCCAGTACTTC
TRBJ1-2,16,few,TRBD1,TRBV6-5,CASSYGQGRVNYGYTF,TGTGCCAGCAGTTACGGACAGGGAAGAGTAAACTATGGCTACACCTTC
TRBJ1-5,14,-,-,TRBV5-6,CASSLGHGNQPQHF,TGTGCCAGCAGCTTGGGACATGGGAATCAGCCCCAGCATTTT
TRBJ2-2,15,once,TRBD1,TRBV7-2,CASSPDRVNTGELFF,TGTGCCAGCAGCCCTGACAGGGTGAACACCGGGGAGCTGTTTTTT
TRBJ2-7,13,-,TRBD1,TRBV6-5,CASSYGDRLQQYF,TGTGCCAGCAGTTACGGGGACAGGTTGCAGCAGTACTTC
TRBJ1-1,13,-,-,TRBV9,CASSVMEDTEAFF,TGTGCCAGCAGCGTAATGGAAGACACTGAAGCTTTCTTT
TRBJ1-2,12,-,-,TRBV2,CASSGGGYGYTF,TGTGCCAGCAGTGGGGGGGGCTATGGCTACACCTTC
TRBJ1-4,15,-,-,TRBV15,CATSRDNSVREKLFF,TGTGCCACCAGCAGAGATAATTCAGTGCGGGAAAAACTGTTTTTT
TRBJ1-4,16,-,TRBD1,TRBV4-3,CASSQEGTGGGEKLFF,TGCGCCAGCAGCCAAGAAGGGACAGGGGGGGGTGAAAAACTGTTTTTT
TRBJ1-6,16,-,TRBD1,TRBV3-1/TRBV3-2,CASSQAGQGVGSPLHF,TGTGCCAGCAGCCAAGCAGGGCAGGGGGTCGGTTCACCCCTCCACTTT
TRBJ2-1,14,once,-,TRBV3-1/TRBV3-2,CASSTSPGCNEQFF,TGTGCCAGCAGCACCTCACCGGGGTGCAATGAGCAGTTCTTC
TRBJ2-1,16,-,-,TRBV5-1,CASSPLQGPSYNEQFF,TGCGCCAGCAGCCCCTTACAGGGTCCCTCCTACAATGAGCAGTTCTTC
TRBJ2-1,13,-,-,TRBV30,CASSGLSYNEQFF,TGTGCCTCCTCAGGACTCTCCTACAATGAGCAGTTCTTC
TRBJ1-5,14,-,-,TRBV2,CASAPPGLDQPQHF,TGTGCCAGCGCCCCCCCGGGTTTGGATCAGCCCCAGCATTTT
TRBJ2-3,14,once,TRBD2,TRBV5-1,CASEPGGSTDTQYF,TGCGCCAGTGAGCCGGGGGGAAGCACAGATACGCAGTATTTT
TRBJ1-2,15,-,TRBD1,TRBV9,CASSAGTGPRYGYTF,TGTGCCAGCAGCGCCGGGACAGGGCCCAGATATGGCTACACCTTC
TRBJ2-3,14,-,-,TRBV2,CASSGRLSTDTQYF,TGTGCCAGCAGTGGACGACTTAGCACAGATACGCAGTATTTT
TRBJ2-3,18,-,TRBD2,TRBV6-2/TRBV6-3,CASSYPSSGGAATDTQYF,TGTGCCAGCAGTTACCCTTCTAGCGGGGGGGCCGCAACAGATACGCAGTATTTT
TRBJ1-2,13,few,TRBD1,TRBV19,CASSLQGNYGYTF,TGTGCCAGTAGCTTACAGGGGAACTATGGCTACACCTTC
TRBJ1-5,15,-,TRBD1,TRBV18,CASSPDRAGGGPQHF,TGTGCCAGCTCACCGGACAGGGCGGGCGGCGGGCCCCAGCATTTT
TRBJ1-1,13,-,-,TRBV29-1,CSVVTGMDTEAFF,TGCAGCGTAGTGACAGGTATGGACACTGAAGCTTTCTTT
TRBJ2-5,16,once,TRBD2,TRBV9,CASSVGSLAGKETQYF,TGTGCCAGCAGCGTGGGTTCGCTAGCGGGGAAAGAGACCCAGTACTTC
TRBJ1-2,14,once,-,TRBV19,CASSISGYNYGYTF,TGTGCCAGTAGTATATCAGGGTATAACTATGGCTACACCTTC
TRBJ2-7,11,-,-,TRBV12-3/TRBV12-4,CASSGRLEQYF,TGTGCCAGCTCGGGGCGCTTGGAGCAGTACTTC
TRBJ2-5,16,-,TRBD1,TRBV4-3,CASSPISAGGQETQYF,TGCGCCAGCAGCCCAATCTCGGCAGGGGGCCAAGAGACCCAGTACTTC
TRBJ2-7,15,-,TRBD2,TRBV6-5,CASSYSSSGGYEQYF,TGTGCCAGCAGTTACTCGTCTAGCGGGGGGTACGAGCAGTACTTC
TRBJ2-7,15,-,-,TRBV6-5,CASVPGSTRTYEQYF,TGTGCCAGCGTTCCCGGTTCAACTAGGACCTACGAGCAGTACTTC
TRBJ2-5,13,-,-,TRBV5-1,CASSLGAKETQYF,TGCGCCAGCAGCTTGGGAGCGAAGGAGACCCAGTACTTC
TRBJ1-5,15,-,-,TRBV6-5,CASSPGSAGRQPQHF,TGTGCCAGCAGCCCCGGGTCGGCAGGGAGGCAGCCCCAGCATTTT
TRBJ1-5,14,-,-,TRBV16,CASSRGTEWQPQHF,TGTGCCAGCAGCCGAGGAACAGAATGGCAGCCCCAGCATTTT